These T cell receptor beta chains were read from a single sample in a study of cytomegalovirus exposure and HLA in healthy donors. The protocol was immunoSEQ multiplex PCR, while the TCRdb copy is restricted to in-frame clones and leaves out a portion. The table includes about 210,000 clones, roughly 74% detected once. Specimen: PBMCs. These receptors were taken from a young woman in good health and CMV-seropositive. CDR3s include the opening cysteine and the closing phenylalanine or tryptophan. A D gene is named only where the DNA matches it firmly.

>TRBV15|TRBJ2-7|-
CATSRDLNSAGEQYF
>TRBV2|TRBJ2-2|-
CASSEARPGNTGELFF
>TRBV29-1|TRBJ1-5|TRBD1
CSVSGGVGQPQHF
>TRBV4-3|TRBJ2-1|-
CASSQDGGAYNEQFF
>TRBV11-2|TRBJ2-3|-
CASSFGADTQYF
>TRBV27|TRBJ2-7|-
CASSSGVSYEQYF
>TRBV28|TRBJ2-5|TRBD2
CASTPSLAGGLETQYF
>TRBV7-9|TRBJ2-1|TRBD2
CSSSPRGLADGNEQFF
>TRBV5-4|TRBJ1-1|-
CASSRSRERNTEAFF
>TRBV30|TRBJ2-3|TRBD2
CAWSRGLAGNTDTQYF
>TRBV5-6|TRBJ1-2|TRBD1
CASSLTGGLYYGYTF
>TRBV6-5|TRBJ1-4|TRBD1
CASSNRQGSEKLFF
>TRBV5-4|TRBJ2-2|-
CASSLGRAASSGELFF
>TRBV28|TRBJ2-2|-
CASSLLGHNTGELFF
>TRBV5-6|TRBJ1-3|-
CASSEWTVGSGNTIYF
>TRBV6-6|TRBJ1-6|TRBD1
CASSQTGASSPLHF
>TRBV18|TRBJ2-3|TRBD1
CASSQLPRQGDTQYF
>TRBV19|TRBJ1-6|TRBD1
CASSSQALRQGASSPLHF
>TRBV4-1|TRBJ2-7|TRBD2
CASSQEVASGSEQYF
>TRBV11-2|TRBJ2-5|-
CASSFQVGETQYF
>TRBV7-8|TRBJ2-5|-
CASSLGPTRFKETQYF
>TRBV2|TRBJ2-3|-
CASSEVGGWTDTQYF
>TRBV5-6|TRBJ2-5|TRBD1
CASSPGTGGETQYF
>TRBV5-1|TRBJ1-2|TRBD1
CASSLTGGESGYTF
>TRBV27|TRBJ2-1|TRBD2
CASSLSGGASNEQFF
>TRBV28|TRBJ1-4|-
CASSPSRGTHREKLFF
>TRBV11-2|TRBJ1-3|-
CASLSDTGNTIYF
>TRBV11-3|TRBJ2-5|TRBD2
CASSRGTSGSRSYGETQYF
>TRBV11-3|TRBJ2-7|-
CASSLSPGSYEQYF
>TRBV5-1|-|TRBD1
CASSLASGQGYYEQYF
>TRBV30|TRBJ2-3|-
CAWSPDVPDTQYF
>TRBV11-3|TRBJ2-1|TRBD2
CASSLGVGTSGSNEQFF
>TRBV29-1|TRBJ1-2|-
CSAATGYGYTF
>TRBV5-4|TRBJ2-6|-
CASSLELAGANVLTF
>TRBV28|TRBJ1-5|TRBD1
CASNAGTGINQPQHF
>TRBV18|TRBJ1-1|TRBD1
CASSSDRRNTEAFF
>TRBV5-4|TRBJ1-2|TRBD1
CASSLERTGIGYTF
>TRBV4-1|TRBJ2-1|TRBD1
CASSQGGKGQGFDEQFF
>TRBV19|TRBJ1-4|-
CASSRGDRRVGEKLFF
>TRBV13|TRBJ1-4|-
CASSLNPGDEKLFF
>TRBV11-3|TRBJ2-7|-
CASSFTGRLLYF